One and the same sample provided the 13 T cell receptor beta chains below, sequenced in a study of T cell changes during pregnancy in multiple sclerosis. Produced via immunoSEQ multiplex PCR; TCRdb's table is partial and in-frame only. The table has about 40,000 clones, about 91% seen once. The sample consisted of CD4+ T cells from peripheral blood mononuclear cells, taken in the third trimester of pregnancy. These receptors originate from a female donor in good health, enrolled as a control in a pregnancy study.

V gene TRBV4-2 combines with J gene TRBJ1-2; perhaps TRBD1 as D (5 bases). V lost 4 bases to trimming and J lost 4 bases, with 16 bases between them. This CDR3 is 15 amino acids long. In germline, CDR1 is LGHNA, CDR2 YNFKEQ. The CDR3 loop is CASSRDQGSVYGYTF. Written as DNA, the CDR3 is TGTGCCAGCAGCCGAGACCAGGGATCGGTCTATGGCTACACCTTC.

This chain uses TRBV18 with TRBJ1-1; tentatively, D is TRBD1 (5 bases). The V gene lost 3 bases and the J gene lost 1 base, with 12 bases spanning the gap. This CDR3 has 15 amino acids. Germline CDR1 reads KGHSH; CDR2 reads LQKENI. The CDR3 loop is CASSPTAGGNTEAFF. In nucleotides, the CDR3 is TGTGCCAGCTCACCCACAGCGGGGGGGAACACTGAAGCTTTCTTT. Based on the CDR3 plus reference TRBV18 and TRBJ1-1, the full variable domain is NAGVMQNPRHLVRRRGQEARLRCSPMKGHSHVYWYRQLPEEGLKFMVYLQKENIIDESGMPKERFSAEFPKEGPSILRIQQVVRGDSAAYFCASSPTAGGNTEAFFGQGTRLTVV.

This clone was seen only once. The DNA of the CDR3 is TGTGCCAGCAGCCAACCGACGAGGGGAGGGACCGGGGAGCTGTTTTTT. Protein product: CASSQPTRGGTGELFF. This sequence joins TRBV7-9 and TRBJ2-2; TRBD2 matches 7 bases. CDR1 and CDR2 from the germline V gene are SEHNR and FQNEAQ (reference sequence). V trimming: 5 bases; J trimming: 5 bases; junction bases outside the gene matches: 11. The CDR3 contains 16 residues.

The gene calls are TRBV6-6 and TRBJ1-5, with D hard to call. The CDR3 has 14 residues. Trimming took off 7 bases at V and 0 bases at J, with 10 bases between the two ends. Germline V gene data show CDR1 as MNHNY and CDR2 as SVGAGI (reference sequence). CDR3 region: CASTRDGSNQPQHF. The CDR3 nucleotides are TGTGCCAGCACCCGGGATGGTAGCAATCAGCCCCAGCATTTT.

J is TRBJ1-5 and V is TRBV19; D might be TRBD1 (6 bases). Germline values: CDR1 LNHDA, CDR2 SQIVND (reference sequence). The CDR3 sequence is 17 residues long. The germline V and J ends were trimmed by 0 bases and 0 bases, with 12 bases remaining between them. The CDR3 loop is CASSIDLGGLSNQPQHF. CDR3 in DNA: TGTGCCAGTAGTATAGATCTGGGGGGGCTTAGCAATCAGCCCCAGCATTTT.

The table lists this clone with a count of one. This sequence joins TRBV2 and TRBJ2-3; 10 bases line up with TRBD2. This CDR3 comprises 16 residues. Trimming took 6 bases from V and 3 from J; bases not matched to a gene: 9. CDR1 SNHLY and CDR2 FYNNEI come from the germline V gene. CDR3 sequence reads: CASRIKREGRTDTQYF. CDR3 sequence (DNA): TGTGCCAGCAGGATAAAGCGGGAGGGCCGAACAGATACGCAGTATTTT.

The gene calls are TRBV5-4 and TRBJ2-1; tentatively, D is TRBD2 (5 bases). Germline assignment: CDR1 SGHNT and CDR2 YYREEE (reference sequence). Trimming took 1 base from V and 6 from J, leaving 8 bases between them. This CDR3 is 13 amino acids long. As DNA, the CDR3 is TGTGCCAGCAGCTTGAACGGAGGCAATGAGCAGTTCTTC. Its translation: CASSLNGGNEQFF.

V gene TRBV19 combines with J gene TRBJ1-5; no definite D call. This CDR3 comprises 18 residues. Germline loops: CDR1 LNHDA, CDR2 SQIVND (reference sequence). Deletions cut 3 bases from V and 0 bases from J, with 18 bases between. The CDR3 loop reads CASSIFGLSGNSNQPQHF. The DNA of the CDR3 is TGTGCCAGTAGTATCTTTGGACTTTCCGGAAATAGCAATCAGCCCCAGCATTTT.

This clone was seen only a few times. V is TRBV28 and J is TRBJ2-1; D perhaps matches TRBD2 (6 bases). Germline loops: CDR1 MDHEN, CDR2 SYDVKM. CDR3 length: 15 amino acids. The V end was cut by 3 bases, the J end by 3 bases, with 12 bases between. DNA of the CDR3: TGTGCCAGCAGTTTCCCGGGGGAAGACTACAATGAGCAGTTCTTC. Residues: CASSFPGEDYNEQFF.

The genes are TRBV28 and TRBJ1-2; D is unclear. V gave up 4 bases and J gave up 6 bases, with 6 bases separating them. CDR1 is MDHEN, CDR2 SYDVKM, per germline. This CDR3 is built from 11 residues. The DNA of the CDR3 is TGTGCCAGCAGTTCACCAGATGGCTACACCTTC. Translation: CASSSPDGYTF.

The V and J genes are TRBV30 and TRBJ2-1; possible D gene TRBD2, 5 bases. V lost 1 base, J lost 9 bases, and 13 bases lay in between. Germline CDR1 GTSNPN, CDR2 SVGIG (reference sequence). The CDR3 sequence is 13 residues long. CDR3 nucleotide sequence: TGTGCCTGGAGTGGGGGAGTGACGAGTGAGCAGTTCTTC. Its protein product is CAWSGGVTSEQFF.

The chain joins TRBV7-2 to TRBJ2-3, with no clear D. Trimming pared 2 bases from V and 5 bases from J, leaving 5 bases between. The CDR3 has 12 amino acids. CDR1 is SGHTA and CDR2 is FQGNSA in the germline V gene. CDR3 protein: CASSLSGDTQYF. The CDR3 DNA is TGTGCCAGCAGCTTATCGGGAGATACGCAGTATTTT.

The chain uses TRBV18 and TRBJ1-5; TRBD1 might be the D (6 bases). Trimming cost V 6 bases and J 0 bases, with 15 bases left between them. This CDR3 has 16 residues. Germline CDR1 reads KGHSH; CDR2 reads LQKENI. The CDR3 nucleotides are TGTGCCAGCTCCTTATATAACAGGGATAGCAATCAGCCCCAGCATTTT. This encodes CASSLYNRDSNQPQHF.